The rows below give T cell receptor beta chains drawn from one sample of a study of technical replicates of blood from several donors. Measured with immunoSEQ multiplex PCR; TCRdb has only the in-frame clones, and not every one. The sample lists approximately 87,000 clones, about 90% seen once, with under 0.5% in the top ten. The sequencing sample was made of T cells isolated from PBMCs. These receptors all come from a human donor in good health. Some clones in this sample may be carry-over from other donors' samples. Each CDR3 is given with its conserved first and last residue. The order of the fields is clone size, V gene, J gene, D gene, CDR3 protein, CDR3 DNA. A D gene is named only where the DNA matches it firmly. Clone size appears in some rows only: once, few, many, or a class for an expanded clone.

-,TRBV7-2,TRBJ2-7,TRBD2,CASSSLATSYEQYF,TGTGCCAGCAGCTCACTAGCGACCTCCTACGAGCAGTACTTC
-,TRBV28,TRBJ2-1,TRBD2,CAGSGTFGEQFF,TGTGCCGGAAGCGGGACTTTTGGTGAGCAGTTCTTC
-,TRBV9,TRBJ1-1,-,CASSADMTNTEAFF,TGTGCCAGCAGCGCGGACATGACGAACACTGAAGCTTTCTTT
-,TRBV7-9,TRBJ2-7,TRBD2,CASSLVETSGYEQYF,TGTGCCAGCAGCTTAGTAGAGACTAGCGGCTACGAGCAGTACTTC
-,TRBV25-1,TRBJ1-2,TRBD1,CANIFGTGYGYTF,TGTGCCAACATCTTCGGGACAGGGTATGGCTACACCTTC
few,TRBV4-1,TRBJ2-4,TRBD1,CASSPTGQKNIQYF,TGCGCCAGCAGCCCCACGGGACAGAAAAACATTCAGTACTTC
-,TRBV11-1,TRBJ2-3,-,CASSFSRSSTDTQYF,TGTGCCAGCAGCTTCTCGAGGAGTAGCACAGATACGCAGTATTTT
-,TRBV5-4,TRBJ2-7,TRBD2,CASSPGTSLYEQYF,TGTGCCAGCAGCCCCGGGACTAGTCTCTACGAGCAGTACTTC
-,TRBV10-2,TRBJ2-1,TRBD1,CASSALAGGYNEQFF,TGCGCCAGCAGTGCTTTGGCAGGGGGCTACAATGAGCAGTTCTTC
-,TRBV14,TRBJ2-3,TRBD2,CASSQERFSGRASDTQYF,TGTGCCAGCAGCCAAGAACGGTTTAGCGGGAGGGCTTCAGATACGCAGTATTTT
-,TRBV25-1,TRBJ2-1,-,CASSRSGLSYNEQFF,TGTGCCAGCAGTAGGTCGGGACTCTCCTACAATGAGCAGTTCTTC
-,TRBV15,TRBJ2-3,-,CATAGGADTQYF,TGTGCCACGGCGGGCGGCGCGGATACGCAGTATTTT
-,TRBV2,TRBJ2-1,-,CASLPGHYNEQFF,TGTGCCAGCTTACCGGGACATTACAATGAGCAGTTCTTC
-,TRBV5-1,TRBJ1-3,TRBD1,CASSSGQGTGNTIYF,TGCGCCAGCAGCTCAGGACAGGGGACTGGAAACACCATATATTTT
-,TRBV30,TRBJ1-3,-,CAWSVRRQGNTIYF,TGTGCCTGGAGTGTAAGGAGACAGGGAAACACCATATATTTT
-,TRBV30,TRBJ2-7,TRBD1,CAWRRTGGYEQYF,TGTGCCTGGAGGAGGACAGGGGGTTACGAGCAGTACTTC
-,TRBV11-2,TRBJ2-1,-,CASSPLVKLYNEQFF,TGTGCCAGCAGCCCCCTAGTAAAGCTTTACAATGAGCAGTTCTTC
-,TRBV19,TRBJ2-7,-,CASSVTEGGYEQYF,TGTGCCAGTAGTGTAACAGAGGGTGGCTACGAGCAGTACTTC
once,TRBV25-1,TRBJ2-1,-,CASSELSGSYNEQFF,TGTGCCAGCAGTGAACTCAGTGGCTCCTACAATGAGCAGTTCTTC
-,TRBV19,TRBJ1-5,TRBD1,CASSILTGENQPQHF,TGTGCCAGTAGTATTTTAACAGGGGAAAATCAGCCCCAGCATTTT
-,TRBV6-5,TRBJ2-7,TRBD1,CASRNGTGDYEQYF,TGTGCCAGCAGAAACGGGACAGGAGACTACGAGCAGTACTTC
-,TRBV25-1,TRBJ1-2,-,CASSEEGGYSYGYTF,TGTGCCAGCAGTGAGGAAGGAGGGTATAGCTATGGCTACACCTTC
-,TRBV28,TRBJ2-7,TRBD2,CASSLLAGALIYEQYF,TGTGCCAGCAGTCTACTAGCGGGAGCCTTGATCTACGAGCAGTACTTC
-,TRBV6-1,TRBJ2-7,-,CASSEEATGSHEQYF,TGTGCCAGCAGTGAAGAGGCGACAGGCTCTCACGAGCAGTACTTC
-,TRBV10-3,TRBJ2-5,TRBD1,CAISVGTEQETQYF,TGTGCCATCAGTGTCGGGACAGAGCAAGAGACCCAGTACTTC
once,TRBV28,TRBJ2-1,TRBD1,CASSLLDRGEQFF,TGTGCCAGCAGCCTACTAGACAGGGGTGAGCAGTTCTTC
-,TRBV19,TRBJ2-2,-,CASSSIRTGELFF,TGTGCCAGTAGTTCGATCAGGACCGGGGAGCTGTTTTTT
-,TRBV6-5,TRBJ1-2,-,CASSSKDRVNYGYTF,TGTGCCAGCAGCTCCAAGGACAGAGTTAACTATGGCTACACCTTC
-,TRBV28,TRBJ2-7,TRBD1,CASNPVGQGFYEQYF,TGTGCCAGCAATCCTGTGGGACAGGGTTTCTACGAGCAGTACTTC
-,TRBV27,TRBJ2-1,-,CASSSLGAAYNEQFF,TGTGCCAGCAGTTCATTGGGGGCAGCCTACAATGAGCAGTTCTTC
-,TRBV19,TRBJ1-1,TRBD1,CASSRSGQGETEAFF,TGTGCCAGTAGTAGATCGGGACAGGGGGAAACTGAAGCTTTCTTT
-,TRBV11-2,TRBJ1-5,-,CASSLAGNQPQHF,TGTGCCAGCAGCTTAGCGGGGAATCAGCCCCAGCATTTT
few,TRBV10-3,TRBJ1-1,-,CATLGSGSTEAFF,TGTGCCACCCTAGGATCGGGATCCACTGAAGCTTTCTTT
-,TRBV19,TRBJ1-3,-,CASSITGPGNTIYF,TGTGCCAGTAGTATAACAGGGCCAGGAAACACCATATATTTT
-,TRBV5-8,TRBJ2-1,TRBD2,CASVSGTSDFNEQFF,TGTGCCAGCGTCTCCGGGACTAGCGATTTCAATGAGCAGTTCTTC